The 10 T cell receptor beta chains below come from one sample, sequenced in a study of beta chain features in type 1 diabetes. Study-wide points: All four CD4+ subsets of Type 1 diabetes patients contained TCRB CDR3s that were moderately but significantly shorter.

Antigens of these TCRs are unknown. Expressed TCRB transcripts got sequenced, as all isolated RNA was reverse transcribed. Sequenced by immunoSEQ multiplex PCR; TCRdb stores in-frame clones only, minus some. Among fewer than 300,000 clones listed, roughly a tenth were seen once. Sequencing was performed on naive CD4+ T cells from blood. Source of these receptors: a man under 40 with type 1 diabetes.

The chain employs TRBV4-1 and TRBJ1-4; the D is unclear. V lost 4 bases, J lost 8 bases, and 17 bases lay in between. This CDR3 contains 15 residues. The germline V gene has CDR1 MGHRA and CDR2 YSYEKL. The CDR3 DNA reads TGCGCCAGCAGCCGAGGAGGGCAGGAGAGAGAAAAACTGTTTTTT. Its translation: CASSRGGQEREKLFF.

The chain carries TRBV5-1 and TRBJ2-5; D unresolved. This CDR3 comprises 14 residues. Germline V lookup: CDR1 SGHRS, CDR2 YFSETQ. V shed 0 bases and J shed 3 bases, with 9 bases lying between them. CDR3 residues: CASSLAGAKETQYF. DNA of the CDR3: TGCGCCAGCAGCTTGGCCGGAGCCAAAGAGACCCAGTACTTC.

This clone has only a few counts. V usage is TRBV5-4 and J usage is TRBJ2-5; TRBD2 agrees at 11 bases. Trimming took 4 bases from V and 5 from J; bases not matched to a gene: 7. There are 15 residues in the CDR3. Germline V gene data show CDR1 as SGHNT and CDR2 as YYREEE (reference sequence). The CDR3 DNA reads TGTGCCAGCAGCGGTAGCGGGGGGGCGGGGGAGACCCAGTACTTC. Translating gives CASSGSGGAGETQYF.

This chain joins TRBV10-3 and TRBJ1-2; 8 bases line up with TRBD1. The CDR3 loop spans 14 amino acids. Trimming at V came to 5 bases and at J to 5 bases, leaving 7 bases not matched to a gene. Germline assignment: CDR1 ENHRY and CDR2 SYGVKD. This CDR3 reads CAISFTTGDYGYTF. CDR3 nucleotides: TGTGCCATCAGTTTTACGACAGGGGATTATGGCTACACCTTC.

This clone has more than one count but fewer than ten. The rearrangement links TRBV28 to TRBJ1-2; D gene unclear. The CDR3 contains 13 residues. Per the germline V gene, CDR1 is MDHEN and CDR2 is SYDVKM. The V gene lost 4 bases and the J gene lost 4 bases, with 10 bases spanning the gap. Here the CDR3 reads CASSSVGVYGYTF. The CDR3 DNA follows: TGTGCCAGCAGTTCGGTCGGAGTCTATGGCTACACCTTC.

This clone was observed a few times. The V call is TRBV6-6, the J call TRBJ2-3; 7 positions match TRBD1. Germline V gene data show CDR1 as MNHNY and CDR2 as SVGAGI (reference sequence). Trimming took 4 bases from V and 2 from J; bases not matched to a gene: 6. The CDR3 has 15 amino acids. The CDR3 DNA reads TGTGCCAGCAGTTCCGAGAAGGGGGCCACAGATACGCAGTATTTT. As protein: CASSSEKGATDTQYF.

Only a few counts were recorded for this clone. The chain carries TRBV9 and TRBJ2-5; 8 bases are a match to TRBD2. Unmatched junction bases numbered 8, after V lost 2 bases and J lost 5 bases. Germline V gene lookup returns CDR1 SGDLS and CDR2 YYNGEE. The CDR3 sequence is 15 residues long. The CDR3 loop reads CASSVTGGARETQYF. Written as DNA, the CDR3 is TGTGCCAGCAGCGTGACCGGGGGGGCCAGGGAGACCCAGTACTTC.

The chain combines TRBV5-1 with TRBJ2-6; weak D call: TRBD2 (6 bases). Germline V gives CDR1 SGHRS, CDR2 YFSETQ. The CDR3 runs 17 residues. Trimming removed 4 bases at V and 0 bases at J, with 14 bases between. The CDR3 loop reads CASSRGNSNSGANVLTF. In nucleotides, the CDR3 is TGCGCCAGCAGCCGGGGGAACAGCAACTCTGGGGCCAACGTCCTGACTTTC.

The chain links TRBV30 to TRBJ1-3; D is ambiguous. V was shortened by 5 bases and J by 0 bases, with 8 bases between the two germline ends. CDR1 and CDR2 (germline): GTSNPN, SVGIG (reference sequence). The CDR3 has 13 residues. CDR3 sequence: CAWQLDSGNTIYF. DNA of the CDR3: TGTGCCTGGCAATTAGACTCTGGAAACACCATATATTTT.

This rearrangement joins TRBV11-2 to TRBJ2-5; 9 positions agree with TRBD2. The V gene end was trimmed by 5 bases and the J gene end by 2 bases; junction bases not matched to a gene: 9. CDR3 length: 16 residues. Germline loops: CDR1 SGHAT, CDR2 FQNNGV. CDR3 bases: TGTGCCAGCAGCCGCTTGACTAGCGGTGCGCAAGAGACCCAGTACTTC. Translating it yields CASSRLTSGAQETQYF.